These T cell receptor beta chains were read from a single sample in a study of control samples from healthy donors and cancer patients. TCRdb keeps only in-frame clones here, not all; method: immunoSEQ multiplex PCR. In the table there are 150,000 to 200,000 clones, approximately 90% of which are singletons. The sample comprised blood. The source is a man under 40 in good health. Both conserved end residues are part of each CDR3. D genes are given only for firm matches. The listing skips clone size in some rows; elsewhere it reads once, few, many or a size class.

j_gene: TRBJ1-1
v_gene: TRBV7-8
abundance: NA
d_gene: TRBD1
CDR3aa: CASSLTGGKGEAFF
CDR3nt: TGTGCCAGCAGCTTGACAGGGGGCAAGGGTGAAGCTTTCTTT

j_gene: TRBJ2-7
v_gene: TRBV11-2
abundance: NA
d_gene: TRBD2
CDR3aa: CASSGPSGTSGRKDEQYF
CDR3nt: TGTGCCAGCAGCGGTCCCTCCGGGACTAGCGGGAGGAAAGACGAGCAGTACTTC

j_gene: TRBJ1-2
v_gene: TRBV7-9
abundance: NA
d_gene: TRBD1
CDR3aa: CASSPRTGIGYGYTF
CDR3nt: TGTGCCAGCAGCCCGCGGACAGGGATTGGATATGGCTACACCTTC

j_gene: TRBJ1-5
v_gene: TRBV6-5
abundance: NA
d_gene: NA
CDR3aa: CASSQQGSGNQPQHF
CDR3nt: TGTGCCAGCAGCCAGCAGGGATCCGGCAATCAGCCCCAGCATTTT

j_gene: TRBJ2-7
v_gene: TRBV10-3
abundance: NA
d_gene: NA
CDR3aa: CAISESSGGLGEQYF
CDR3nt: TGTGCCATCAGTGAGTCGTCAGGAGGTCTCGGAGAGCAGTACTTC

j_gene: TRBJ2-5
v_gene: TRBV3-1/TRBV3-2
abundance: NA
d_gene: NA
CDR3aa: CASSRRGQETQYF
CDR3nt: TGTGCCAGCAGCCGGCGGGGTCAAGAGACCCAGTACTTC

j_gene: TRBJ1-2
v_gene: TRBV10-3
abundance: once
d_gene: NA
CDR3aa: CAISEGSGKLF
CDR3nt: TGTGCCATCAGTGAGGGGTCGGGAAAACTCTTC

j_gene: TRBJ2-1
v_gene: TRBV24-1
abundance: NA
d_gene: NA
CDR3aa: CATSDLKAGEQFF
CDR3nt: TGTGCCACCAGTGATTTGAAGGCCGGTGAGCAGTTCTTC

j_gene: TRBJ2-3
v_gene: TRBV6-5
abundance: NA
d_gene: NA
CDR3aa: CASSYRGSTDTQYF
CDR3nt: TGTGCCAGCAGTTACAGGGGGAGCACAGATACGCAGTATTTT

j_gene: TRBJ2-3
v_gene: TRBV28
abundance: NA
d_gene: TRBD2
CDR3aa: CASSSPGLATDTQYF
CDR3nt: TGTGCCAGCAGTTCACCGGGACTAGCTACAGATACGCAGTATTTT

j_gene: TRBJ2-7
v_gene: TRBV5-1
abundance: NA
d_gene: NA
CDR3aa: CASSADSHGRGNEQYF
CDR3nt: TGCGCCAGCAGCGCGGACTCCCACGGCAGGGGCAACGAGCAGTACTTC

j_gene: TRBJ2-7
v_gene: TRBV29-1
abundance: NA
d_gene: TRBD1
CDR3aa: CSVAETGSRFEQYF
CDR3nt: TGCAGCGTCGCGGAGACAGGGAGCCGGTTCGAGCAGTACTTC

j_gene: TRBJ1-3
v_gene: TRBV12-3/TRBV12-4
abundance: NA
d_gene: NA
CDR3aa: CATTNRGNTIYF
CDR3nt: TGTGCCACCACAAACAGGGGAAACACCATATATTTT

j_gene: TRBJ2-7
v_gene: TRBV25-1
abundance: NA
d_gene: NA
CDR3aa: CASSDTGDYEQYF
CDR3nt: TGTGCCAGCAGTGACACGGGGGACTACGAGCAGTACTTC

j_gene: TRBJ1-5
v_gene: TRBV4-3
abundance: NA
d_gene: NA
CDR3aa: CASSLRVYSNQPQHF
CDR3nt: TGCGCCAGCAGCCTCCGGGTATATAGCAATCAGCCCCAGCATTTT

j_gene: TRBJ2-7
v_gene: TRBV28
abundance: NA
d_gene: NA
CDR3aa: CASSKTGYEQYF
CDR3nt: TGTGCCAGCAGCAAGACAGGCTACGAGCAGTACTTC

j_gene: TRBJ1-1
v_gene: TRBV2
abundance: once
d_gene: TRBD1
CDR3aa: CASRGPGTGLNTEAFF
CDR3nt: TGTGCCAGCAGGGGGCCCGGGACAGGCTTGAACACTGAAGCTTTCTTT

j_gene: TRBJ2-1
v_gene: TRBV5-1
abundance: NA
d_gene: TRBD2
CDR3aa: CASRESGGSTNEQFF
CDR3nt: TGCGCCAGCAGGGAAAGCGGGGGGTCCACCAATGAGCAGTTCTTC

j_gene: TRBJ1-4
v_gene: TRBV28
abundance: NA
d_gene: TRBD1
CDR3aa: CATIHTGGSEKLFF
CDR3nt: TGTGCCACCATTCACACAGGGGGGAGTGAAAAACTGTTTTTT

j_gene: TRBJ1-2
v_gene: TRBV7-2
abundance: NA
d_gene: NA
CDR3aa: CASSYKWAGPEANYGYTF
CDR3nt: TGTGCCAGCAGCTATAAGTGGGCAGGGCCCGAGGCTAACTATGGCTACACCTTC

j_gene: TRBJ2-5
v_gene: TRBV11-2
abundance: NA
d_gene: TRBD1
CDR3aa: CASSLDLGQGLMETQYF
CDR3nt: TGTGCCAGCAGCTTAGATCTGGGACAGGGCCTTATGGAGACCCAGTACTTC

j_gene: TRBJ1-1
v_gene: TRBV30
abundance: NA
d_gene: NA
CDR3aa: CACLTRGPVNTEAFF
CDR3nt: TGTGCCTGCCTAACCAGGGGTCCCGTGAACACTGAAGCTTTCTTT

j_gene: TRBJ1-3
v_gene: TRBV5-5
abundance: NA
d_gene: NA
CDR3aa: CASSLNIGLSYSGNTIYF
CDR3nt: TGTGCCAGCAGCTTGAATATCGGGCTGTCCTATTCTGGAAACACCATATATTTT

j_gene: TRBJ1-5
v_gene: TRBV28
abundance: NA
d_gene: NA
CDR3aa: CASGGVNSNQPQHF
CDR3nt: TGTGCCAGCGGGGGCGTGAATAGCAATCAGCCCCAGCATTTT

j_gene: TRBJ1-1
v_gene: TRBV3-1/TRBV3-2
abundance: NA
d_gene: NA
CDR3aa: CASSQETENTEAFF
CDR3nt: TGTGCCAGCAGCCAAGAGACAGAGAACACTGAAGCTTTCTTT

j_gene: TRBJ1-3
v_gene: TRBV7-2
abundance: NA
d_gene: NA
CDR3aa: CASSGGVSGNTIYF
CDR3nt: TGTGCCAGCAGCGGCGGGGTCTCTGGAAACACCATATATTTT

j_gene: TRBJ2-2
v_gene: TRBV11-3
abundance: NA
d_gene: TRBD2
CDR3aa: CASGRTSGGQGGELFF
CDR3nt: TGTGCCAGCGGACGGACTAGCGGGGGTCAGGGCGGGGAGCTGTTTTTT

j_gene: TRBJ2-2
v_gene: TRBV5-6
abundance: NA
d_gene: TRBD2
CDR3aa: CASSSEGLAGAGELFF
CDR3nt: TGTGCCAGCAGCTCAGAAGGACTAGCGGGAGCCGGGGAGCTGTTTTTT

j_gene: TRBJ1-3
v_gene: TRBV11-2
abundance: NA
d_gene: NA
CDR3aa: CASSFGGSSGNTIYF
CDR3nt: TGTGCCAGCAGCTTTGGTGGGAGCTCTGGAAACACCATATATTTT

j_gene: TRBJ1-2
v_gene: TRBV7-9
abundance: NA
d_gene: NA
CDR3aa: CASSLAPTEYGYTF
CDR3nt: TGTGCCAGCAGCTTAGCCCCGACAGAGTATGGCTACACCTTC

j_gene: TRBJ1-5
v_gene: TRBV28
abundance: NA
d_gene: NA
CDR3aa: CASSPQRIDQPQHF
CDR3nt: TGTGCCAGCAGTCCTCAACGGATTGATCAGCCCCAGCATTTT

j_gene: TRBJ2-7
v_gene: TRBV19
abundance: once
d_gene: NA
CDR3aa: CASRVGGSSSSYEQYF
CDR3nt: TGTGCCAGTAGGGTTGGGGGGAGCTCTAGCTCCTACGAGCAGTACTTC

j_gene: TRBJ1-6
v_gene: TRBV19
abundance: NA
d_gene: NA
CDR3aa: CATGGRWNSPLHF
CDR3nt: TGTGCCACAGGAGGCAGGTGGAATTCACCCCTCCACTTT

j_gene: TRBJ1-5
v_gene: TRBV24-1
abundance: NA
d_gene: TRBD1
CDR3aa: CATSVDRGQPQHF
CDR3nt: TGTGCCACCAGTGTGGACAGGGGTCAGCCCCAGCATTTT

j_gene: TRBJ2-1
v_gene: TRBV7-3
abundance: NA
d_gene: TRBD2
CDR3aa: CASSLDSGITYNEQFF
CDR3nt: TGTGCCAGCAGCTTAGATAGCGGGATAACCTACAATGAGCAGTTCTTC

j_gene: TRBJ1-4
v_gene: TRBV6-5
abundance: NA
d_gene: NA
CDR3aa: CASRSGVANEKLFF
CDR3nt: TGTGCCAGCAGGTCAGGGGTGGCTAATGAAAAACTGTTTTTT

j_gene: TRBJ2-5
v_gene: TRBV5-1
abundance: NA
d_gene: NA
CDR3aa: CASSRTAQETQYF
CDR3nt: TGCGCCAGCAGCAGGACAGCTCAAGAGACCCAGTACTTC

j_gene: TRBJ2-7
v_gene: TRBV12-3/TRBV12-4
abundance: NA
d_gene: NA
CDR3aa: CASSDRPYEQYF
CDR3nt: TGTGCCAGCAGCGACAGACCCTACGAGCAGTACTTC

j_gene: TRBJ1-3
v_gene: TRBV2
abundance: NA
d_gene: NA
CDR3aa: CASSEGEGGNTIYF
CDR3nt: TGTGCCAGCAGTGAAGGGGAAGGGGGAAACACCATATATTTT

j_gene: TRBJ1-5
v_gene: TRBV19
abundance: NA
d_gene: NA
CDR3aa: CASRQGGVGNQPQHF
CDR3nt: TGTGCCAGTAGACAGGGCGGGGTAGGCAATCAGCCCCAGCATTTT

j_gene: TRBJ1-4
v_gene: TRBV30
abundance: NA
d_gene: NA
CDR3aa: CAWSPDDNQVSTNEKLFF
CDR3nt: TGTGCCTGGAGCCCTGACGACAACCAGGTCTCCACTAATGAAAAACTGTTTTTT

j_gene: TRBJ2-1
v_gene: TRBV6-4
abundance: NA
d_gene: TRBD1
CDR3aa: CASSDGQGNNEQFF
CDR3nt: TGTGCCAGCAGTGACGGACAGGGGAACAATGAGCAGTTCTTC

j_gene: TRBJ2-1
v_gene: TRBV20-1
abundance: NA
d_gene: NA
CDR3aa: CSAWLGPEQFF
CDR3nt: TGCAGTGCTTGGCTAGGACCTGAGCAGTTCTTC